The clone carrying this T cell receptor (beta chain) was seen only once. Its antigen is unknown. This record belongs to a study of CD8 T cells in Susac syndrome. Study-wide findings and caveats: The study's TCR sequencing and HLA analysis covered a relatively small number of individuals, and the study acknowledged this.

When the RNA was reverse transcribed, random hexamers were used with an input of roughly 0.5 to 1 ug. Across 54 Vbeta and 13 Jbeta, TCR beta CDR3 was amplified with immunoSEQ multiplex PCR. MiXCR, applied by TCRdb to the immunoSEQ multiplex PCR reads, yields one record per CDR3 protein. The sample includes about 430,000 distinct CDR3 sequences, 75% to 90% seen only once; the top ten take 0.09% to 0.15%. The germline gives CDR1 MNHEY, CDR2 SMNVEV (reference sequence). V was trimmed by 10 bases and J by 9 bases, leaving 28 bases between them. This CDR3 has 16 amino acids. Multiple sclerosis controls were treatment-naive patients with stable or active relapsing-remitting disease. In contrast to the negatively isolated CD8+ and CD4+ T cells, TEMRA cells were FACS-enriched.

The material sequenced was CD8+ T cells from PBMCs. V usage is TRBV27 and J usage is TRBJ2-1; the D gene is possibly TRBD2 (7 bases). The TCR sequence derives from a human donor with multiple sclerosis. CDR3 nucleotides: TGTGCCACTCTACCCCCGGGGGGCTACCCCAGGGGTGAGCAGTTCTTC. As protein: CATLPPGGYPRGEQFF.